The 29 T cell receptor beta chains below come from one sample, sequenced in a study of blood T cell repertoires in COVID-19. Data came from immunoSEQ multiplex PCR; TCRdb stores just in-frame clones and leaves some out. The sample has some 180,000 clones, around 87% seen once. The material sequenced was PBMCs or T cells enriched from blood (not recorded which). The receptors stem from a middle-aged woman in a cohort exposed to, infected with or recovered from COVID-19 (not recorded which).

J is TRBJ1-5 and V is TRBV19; the match to TRBD1 covers 9 bases. The trim removed 7 bases at V and 9 bases at J, leaving 7 bases unmatched. CDR1 and CDR2 (germline): LNHDA, SQIVND (reference sequence). The CDR3 extends over 13 amino acids. CDR3 sequence: CASKIQGAGPQHF. CDR3 sequence (DNA): TGTGCCAGTAAGATACAGGGGGCCGGGCCCCAGCATTTT.

This sequence joins TRBV5-1 and TRBJ2-1; 12 positions agree with TRBD2. With V trimmed by 5 bases and J by 6 bases, 6 bases remained unmatched. CDR3 length: 15 residues. CDR1 SGHRS and CDR2 YFSETQ come from the germline V gene. CDR3 sequence reads: CASRRLAGESNEQFF. Here the CDR3 DNA reads TGCGCCAGCAGACGACTAGCGGGAGAGAGCAATGAGCAGTTCTTC.

The rearrangement links TRBV7-7 to TRBJ2-7; D might be TRBD2 (6 bases). V lost 0 bases, J lost 6 bases, and 9 bases lay in between. This CDR3 comprises 13 residues. The germline V gene encodes CDR1 SSHAT and CDR2 FNYEAQ (reference sequence). CDR3 nucleotides: TGTGCCAGCAGCTTAGCCCCTAGCGCCGAGCAGTACTTC. This sequence encodes CASSLAPSAEQYF.

The gene calls are TRBV10-3 and TRBJ1-2, with D hard to call. The ends were cut back, 3 bases at V and 4 bases at J, with 21 bases in the middle. This CDR3 has 17 residues. Germline CDR1 is ENHRY and CDR2 is SYGVKD. CDR3 in amino acids: CAISEGLSGWATYGYTF. The CDR3 bases are TGTGCCATCAGTGAAGGTTTGTCGGGGTGGGCTACCTATGGCTACACCTTC.

The rearrangement joins TRBV4-1 to TRBJ2-7; D gene ambiguous. The germline V and J ends were trimmed by 1 base and 2 bases, with 9 bases remaining between them. CDR3 length: 14 amino acids. CDR1 is MGHRA, CDR2 YSYEKL, per germline. CDR3 in DNA: TGCGCCAGCAGCCAAGTAATAAGAGCCTACGAGCAGTACTTC. Its translation is CASSQVIRAYEQYF.

There are a few counts of this clone. The chain couples TRBV27 to TRBJ2-3; 7 bases match TRBD2. The germline V gene has CDR1 MNHEY and CDR2 SMNVEV (reference sequence). V gave up 4 bases and J gave up 6 bases; unmatched junction bases: 10. The CDR3 extends over 15 amino acids. CDR3 residues: CASSWEGGLGDTQYF. CDR3 bases: TGTGCCAGCAGTTGGGAGGGAGGGCTAGGTGATACGCAGTATTTT.

The chain joins TRBV27 to TRBJ2-7; 10 bases are a match to TRBD1. The length of the CDR3 is 14 residues. CDR1 and CDR2 from the germline V gene are MNHEY and SMNVEV (reference sequence). J gave up 3 bases and V 5 bases, and 4 bases lay outside the gene matches. The CDR3 region is CASSHRDRGYEQYF. The CDR3 DNA sequence: TGTGCCAGCAGTCACCGGGACAGGGGCTACGAGCAGTACTTC.

The chain has TRBV7-9 and TRBJ2-5, with 12 bases that match TRBD2. J gave up 3 bases and V 2 bases, and 7 bases lay outside the gene matches. The CDR3 is 17 residues long. Germline CDR1 and CDR2: SEHNR and FQNEAQ (reference sequence). The CDR3 bases are TGTGCCAGCAGCTTAAGGCCGGGACTAGCGGGCAAAGAGACCCAGTACTTC. It translates to CASSLRPGLAGKETQYF.

This clone was recorded a few times. This chain uses TRBV6-2 or TRBV6-3 with TRBJ2-3, with 9 positions matching TRBD1. This CDR3 is 15 amino acids long. The V and J ends lost 2 bases and 7 bases, in that order; junction bases with no gene match: 7. The germline V gene encodes CDR1 MNHEY and CDR2 SVGEGT. The CDR3: CASSYDGTGRNTQYF. Written as DNA, the CDR3 is TGTGCCAGCAGTTACGATGGGACAGGGCGGAATACGCAGTATTTT.

The chain carries TRBV14 and TRBJ1-1; 7 nucleotides line up with TRBD1. V gave up 1 base and J gave up 0 bases; unmatched junction bases: 11. Germline V gene lookup returns CDR1 SGHDN and CDR2 FVKESK. The CDR3 is made up of 18 amino acids. CDR3 DNA: TGTGCCAGCAGCCAAGCCCTAGGGGGCGAGATAATGAACACTGAAGCTTTCTTT. This encodes CASSQALGGEIMNTEAFF.

This clone was seen once. The gene calls are TRBV10-3 and TRBJ2-2; 9 bases are shared with TRBD1. V lost 6 bases and J lost 8; bases outside the gene matches: 4. Germline V gene lookup returns CDR1 ENHRY and CDR2 SYGVKD. This CDR3 is 13 amino acids long. The CDR3 is CAIRGDRDGELFF. The CDR3 DNA reads as TGTGCCATCAGGGGGGACAGGGATGGGGAGCTGTTTTTT.

The genes are TRBV11-2 and TRBJ2-1; 11 nucleotides align to TRBD2. The V gene's germline CDR1 is SGHAT and CDR2 FQNNGV. Trimming took 3 bases from V and 8 from J; bases not matched to a gene: 15. There are 18 residues in the CDR3. In nucleotides, the CDR3 is TGTGCCAGCAGCTTTATACTAGCGGGAGTCGGGGGGGGTGATGAGCAGTTCTTC. It specifies CASSFILAGVGGGDEQFF.

V gene TRBV7-2 combines with J gene TRBJ2-7; 7 bases agree with TRBD1. V trimming: 8 bases; J trimming: 6 bases; junction bases outside the gene matches: 7. The CDR3 runs 12 residues. CDR1 is SGHTA, CDR2 FQGNSA, per germline. The CDR3 nucleotides read TGTGCCAGCTCCGGGACAGCGGTCGAGCAGTACTTC. Translated, it gives CASSGTAVEQYF.

This chain links TRBV2 with TRBJ2-5; D gene unclear. The germline CDR1 and CDR2 sequences are SNHLY and FYNNEI. The CDR3 is made up of 12 amino acids. The germline V and J ends were trimmed by 7 bases and 0 bases, with 6 bases remaining between them. The CDR3 spells CASNQYQETQYF. The DNA of the CDR3 is TGTGCCAGCAATCAGTACCAAGAGACCCAGTACTTC.

The chain employs TRBV7-9 and TRBJ2-2; TRBD1 matches at 7 bases. The CDR3 runs 15 residues. Germline CDR1 reads SEHNR; CDR2 reads FQNEAQ (reference sequence). With V trimmed by 5 bases and J by 7 bases, 10 bases remained unmatched. This chain's CDR3 is CASSPLTGTGGELFF. The CDR3 DNA is TGTGCCAGCAGCCCACTGACAGGGACGGGCGGGGAGCTGTTTTTT. The entire variable domain, with the rest obtained from reference TRBV7-9 and TRBJ2-2, is as follows: DTGVSQNPRHKITKRGQNVTFRCDPISEHNRLYWYRQTLGQGPEFLTYFQNEAQLEKSRLLSDRFSAERPKGSFSTLEIQRTEQGDSAMYLCASSPLTGTGGELFFGEGSRLTVL.

Only a few counts were recorded for this clone. This chain uses TRBV19 with TRBJ1-1; no definite D call. The CDR3 sequence is 15 residues long. Deletions cut 6 bases from V and 0 bases from J, with 14 bases between. Germline loops: CDR1 LNHDA, CDR2 SQIVND (reference sequence). The CDR3 DNA follows: TGTGCCAGTAGCTTGAGGCAAACGCTGAACACTGAAGCTTTCTTT. It is translated as CASSLRQTLNTEAFF. Combining the CDR3 with reference TRBV19 and TRBJ1-1 gives the whole variable domain DGGITQSPKYLFRKEGQNVTLSCEQNLNHDAMYWYRQDPGQGLRLIYYSQIVNDFQKGDIAEGYSVSREKKESFPLTVTSAQKNPTAFYLCASSLRQTLNTEAFFGQGTRLTVV.

V is TRBV2 and J is TRBJ1-2, with 11 bases that match TRBD1. The CDR3 has 18 residues. Germline trimming cut 5 bases from V and 4 bases from J; bases unmatched to any gene: 15. CDR1 is SNHLY, CDR2 FYNNEI, per germline. The CDR3 sequence is CASSPPGQGATVGYGYTF. The DNA of the CDR3 is TGTGCCAGCAGTCCCCCAGGACAGGGGGCCACGGTTGGCTATGGCTACACCTTC.

The chain links TRBV9 to TRBJ1-2; tentatively, D is TRBD1 (5 bases). CDR1 is SGDLS and CDR2 is YYNGEE in the germline V gene. V was cut by 0 bases and J by 4 bases, with 16 bases left in between. The CDR3 spans 16 residues. The CDR3 DNA is TGTGCCAGCAGCGTAGCTCTCGTGACCGGGGGCTATGGCTACACCTTC. It yields the protein CASSVALVTGGYGYTF.

The rearrangement joins TRBV6-1 to TRBJ1-5; weak D call: TRBD1 (5 bases). The CDR3 extends over 15 amino acids. The V end was cut by 2 bases, the J end by 4 bases, with 12 bases between. Looked up from germline, CDR1 is MNHNS and CDR2 is SASEGT. The CDR3 region has the DNA TGTGCCAGCAGTGAATTGGCAGGGTTTAATCAGCCCCAGCATTTT. It encodes CASSELAGFNQPQHF.

V usage is TRBV11-3 and J usage is TRBJ2-4; TRBD1 matches at 9 bases. Looked up from germline, CDR1 is SGHNT and CDR2 is YENEEA. This CDR3 contains 16 residues. J lost 4 bases, V lost 5 bases, and 9 bases had no gene match. CDR3: CASSQGGQGSKNIQYF. CDR3 in DNA: TGTGCCAGCAGCCAGGGGGGACAGGGTAGTAAAAACATTCAGTACTTC. Together with reference TRBV11-3 and TRBJ2-4, the CDR3 gives the full variable domain: EAGVVQSPRYKIIEKKQPVAFWCNPISGHNTLYWYLQNLGQGPELLIRYENEEAVDDSQLPKDRFSAERLKGVDSTLKIQPAELGDSAVYLCASSQGGQGSKNIQYFGAGTRLSVL.

V is TRBV6-5 and J is TRBJ2-7, with D perhaps matching TRBD1 (6 bases). This CDR3 region has 13 residues. Per germline, CDR1 MNHEY and CDR2 SVGAGI. Deletions cut 8 bases from V and 0 bases from J, with 11 bases between. The DNA for the CDR3 is TGTGCCAGCCGAGACAGGAGCTCCTACGAGCAGTACTTC. This codes for CASRDRSSYEQYF.

About this clone itself: This sample includes further DNA sequences coding for the same CDR3. The chain employs TRBV2 and TRBJ2-7; a weak D match, TRBD1 (5 bases). CDR3 length equals 14 residues. V was pared by 3 bases and J by 3 bases, with 12 bases between. Germline V gene sequence: CDR1 SNHLY, CDR2 FYNNEI. CDR3: CASSDQGSGYEQYF. CDR3 in DNA: TGTGCCAGCAGTGATCAGGGCTCGGGCTACGAGCAGTACTTC. Complete variable domain (other parts from reference TRBV2 and TRBJ2-7): EPEVTQTPSHQVTQMGQEVILRCVPISNHLYFYWYRQILGQKVEFLVSFYNNEISEKSEIFDDQFSVERPDGSNFTLKIRSTKLEDSAMYFCASSDQGSGYEQYFGPGTRLTVT.

The J gene is TRBJ1-6, the V gene TRBV10-1; D is unclear. V gave up 3 bases and J gave up 7 bases, with 4 bases separating them. The CDR3 runs to 12 residues. Germline assignment: CDR1 WNHNN and CDR2 SYGVQD (reference sequence). CDR3 sequence (DNA): TGCGCCAGCAGTGAATCGAATTCACCCCTCCACTTT. Its translation is CASSESNSPLHF.

The CDR3 sequence is CASSQDRGIQETQYF. In nucleotides, the CDR3 is TGCGCCAGCAGCCAAGATAGGGGAATCCAAGAGACCCAGTACTTC. The chain carries TRBV4-3 and TRBJ2-5; tentatively, D is TRBD1 (5 bases). From germline, CDR1 is LGHNA and CDR2 YSLEER. The CDR3 has 15 residues. V was trimmed by 0 bases and J by 1 base, leaving 9 bases between them.

This chain connects TRBV10-2 to TRBJ2-1; no reliable D call. In germline, CDR1 is WSHSY, CDR2 SAAADI. The CDR3 has 15 amino acids. Trimming removed 3 bases from V and 2 bases from J, with 11 bases in between. The CDR3 DNA is TGCGCCAGCAGTGAAAAGAGGCTGCCCTACAATGAGCAGTTCTTC. It yields the protein CASSEKRLPYNEQFF.

This clone was seen a few times. This CDR3 is CASSVEFLYNSPLHF. The CDR3 nucleotides are TGTGCCAGCAGTGTGGAGTTTCTTTATAATTCACCCCTCCACTTT. This chain links TRBV2 with TRBJ1-6; D not certain. The CDR3 length is 15 residues. Germline lookup yields CDR1 SNHLY and CDR2 FYNNEI. Trimming left V 4 bases short and J 4 bases short, with 11 bases between.

Comments on this clone: Relative to the germline gene, one junction end is altered; a read error may explain this. The genes are TRBV4-2 and TRBJ2-1; 9 bases agree with TRBD1. The CDR3 spans 14 residues. Germline-derived CDR1 and CDR2 are LGHNA and YNFKEQ. The CDR3 DNA is TGTGCCAGCAGACAAGGGACAGGGATCGATGAGCAGTTCTTC. Translating gives CASRQGTGIDEQFF.

The chain has TRBV4-3 and TRBJ1-2; TRBD1 might be the D (5 bases). CDR3 size: 15 residues. The germline V gene encodes CDR1 LGHNA and CDR2 YSLEER. V dropped 1 base and J dropped 6 bases, with 15 bases sitting between them. The CDR3 loop is CASSQVREVRNGYTF. CDR3 nucleotides: TGCGCCAGCAGCCAAGTCAGGGAAGTTCGAAATGGCTACACCTTC.

This chain links TRBV10-1 with TRBJ2-3; perhaps TRBD2 as D (6 bases). The length of the CDR3 is 15 residues. Germline lookup yields CDR1 WNHNN and CDR2 SYGVQD (reference sequence). Trimming removed 4 bases at V and 1 base at J, with 12 bases between. CDR3 nucleotides: TGCGCCAGCAGTGCTCCCCAGCGGGGCACAGATACGCAGTATTTT. Amino acids: CASSAPQRGTDTQYF.